The clone carrying this TCR beta chain has more than one count but fewer than ten. Its specificity is unknown. TCRdb used MiXCR to reprocess the 5' RACE reads, holding one entry per CDR3 protein. The sample consists of 650,000 to 800,000 distinct CDR3 sequences, around 8.3% of them appearing once. V shed 5 bases and J 3 bases; nucleotides not matched to a gene: 14. The V gene's germline CDR1 is LNHNV and CDR2 YYDKDF (reference sequence). This CDR3 region has 17 residues. This entry belongs to a study of identical twins. Study-wide findings and caveats: Not following the same donors, the study drew its conclusions from cross-sectional statistical analysis. Sequences that were out-of-frame, alpha and twin-shared displayed an excess of low generation probability.

All donors comprised healthy Caucasians. These sequences were also reported in another study, on yellow fever vaccine responses in identical twins.

This chain links TRBV15 with TRBJ2-3; 7 nucleotides agree with TRBD2. The clonotype was recovered from a woman aged 18-29 years in good health. Sequenced sample: PBMCs. CDR3 bases: TGTGCCACCAGCGCTGACCAGCGGGGTCGGGGAACAGATACGCAGTATTTT. Protein product: CATSADQRGRGTDTQYF.